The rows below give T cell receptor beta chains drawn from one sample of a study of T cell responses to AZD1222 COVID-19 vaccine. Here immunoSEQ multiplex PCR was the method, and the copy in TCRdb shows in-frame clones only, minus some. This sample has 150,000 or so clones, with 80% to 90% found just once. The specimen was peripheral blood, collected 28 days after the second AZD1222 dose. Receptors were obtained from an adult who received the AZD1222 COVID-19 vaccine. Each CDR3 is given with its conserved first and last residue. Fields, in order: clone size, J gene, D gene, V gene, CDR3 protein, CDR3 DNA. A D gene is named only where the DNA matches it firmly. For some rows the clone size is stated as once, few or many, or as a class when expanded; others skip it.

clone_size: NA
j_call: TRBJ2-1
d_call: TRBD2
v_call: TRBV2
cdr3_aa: CASSEAGGLPNNEQFF
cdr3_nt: TGTGCCAGCAGTGAAGCGGGGGGACTACCTAACAATGAGCAGTTCTTC

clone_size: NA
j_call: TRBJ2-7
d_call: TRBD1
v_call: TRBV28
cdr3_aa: CASSFSGQGRGYEQYF
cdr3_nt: TGTGCCAGCAGTTTTTCGGGACAGGGTAGAGGGTACGAGCAGTACTTC

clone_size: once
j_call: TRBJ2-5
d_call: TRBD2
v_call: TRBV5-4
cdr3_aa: CASSKGLAGETQYF
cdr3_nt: TGTGCCAGCAGCAAGGGACTAGCGGGAGAGACCCAGTACTTC

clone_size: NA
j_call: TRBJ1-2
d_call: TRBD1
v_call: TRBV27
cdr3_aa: CASTGQGSPYGYTF
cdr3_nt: TGTGCCAGCACGGGACAGGGGTCCCCCTATGGCTACACCTTC

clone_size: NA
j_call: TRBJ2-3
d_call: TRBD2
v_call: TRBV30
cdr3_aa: CAWMREGPDTQYF
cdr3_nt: TGTGCCTGGATGCGGGAGGGCCCAGATACGCAGTATTTT

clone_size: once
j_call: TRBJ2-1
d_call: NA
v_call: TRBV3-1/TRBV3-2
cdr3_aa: CASSQATRFPYNEQFF
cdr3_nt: TGTGCCAGCAGCCAAGCGACTAGGTTCCCCTACAATGAGCAGTTCTTC

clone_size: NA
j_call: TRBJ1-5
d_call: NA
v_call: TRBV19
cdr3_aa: CASRTDLKPQHF
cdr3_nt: TGTGCCAGTAGGACCGATTTGAAGCCCCAGCATTTT

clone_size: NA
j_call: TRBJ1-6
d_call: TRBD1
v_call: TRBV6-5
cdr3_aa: CASSIQGKHSPLHF
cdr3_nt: TGTGCCAGCAGCATACAGGGGAAACATTCACCCCTCCACTTT

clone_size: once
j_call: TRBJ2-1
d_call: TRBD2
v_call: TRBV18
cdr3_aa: CASSLKTSGSSGDEQFF
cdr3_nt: TGTGCCAGCTCACTAAAGACTAGCGGGAGTAGTGGAGATGAGCAGTTCTTC

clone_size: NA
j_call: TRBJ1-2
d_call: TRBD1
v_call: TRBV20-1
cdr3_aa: CSATDRGRNTF
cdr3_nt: TGCAGTGCTACCGACAGGGGACGGAACACCTTC

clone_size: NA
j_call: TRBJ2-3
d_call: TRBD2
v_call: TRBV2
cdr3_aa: CASKSGTSTDTQYF
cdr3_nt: TGTGCCAGCAAAAGCGGGACTAGCACAGATACGCAGTATTTT

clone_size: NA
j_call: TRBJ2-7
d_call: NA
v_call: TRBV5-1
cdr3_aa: CASSAGGALGYEQYF
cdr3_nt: TGCGCCAGCAGCGCAGGAGGGGCGCTGGGATACGAGCAGTACTTC

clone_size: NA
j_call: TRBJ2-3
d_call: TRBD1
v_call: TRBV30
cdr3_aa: CAWSVQGTLKDTQYF
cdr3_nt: TGTGCCTGGAGTGTACAGGGGACACTTAAAGATACGCAGTATTTT

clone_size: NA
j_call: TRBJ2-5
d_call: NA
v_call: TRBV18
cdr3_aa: CASASDRRQETQYF
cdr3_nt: TGTGCCAGCGCCTCCGACAGGCGACAAGAGACCCAGTACTTC

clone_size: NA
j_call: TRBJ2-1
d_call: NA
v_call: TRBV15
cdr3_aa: CATRGLRQGYNEQFF
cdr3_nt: TGTGCCACCAGGGGCCTCCGGCAGGGGTACAATGAGCAGTTCTTC

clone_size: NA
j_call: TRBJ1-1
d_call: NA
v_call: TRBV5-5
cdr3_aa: CASSFGGANTEAFF
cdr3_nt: TGTGCCAGCAGCTTTGGAGGGGCCAACACTGAAGCTTTCTTT

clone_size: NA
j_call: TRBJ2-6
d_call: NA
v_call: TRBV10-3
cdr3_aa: CAISEGSGANVLTF
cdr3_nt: TGTGCCATCAGTGAGGGCTCTGGGGCCAACGTCCTGACTTTC

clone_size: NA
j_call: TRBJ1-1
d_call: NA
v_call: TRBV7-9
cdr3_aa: CASSFTSEAFF
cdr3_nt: TGTGCCAGCAGCTTCACCAGTGAAGCTTTCTTT

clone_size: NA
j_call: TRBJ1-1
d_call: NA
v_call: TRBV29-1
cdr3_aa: CSVEEVMNTEAFF
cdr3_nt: TGCAGCGTTGAAGAGGTCATGAACACTGAAGCTTTCTTT

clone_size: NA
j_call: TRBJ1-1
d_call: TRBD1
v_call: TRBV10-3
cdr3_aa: CAISEIGQGFRNTEAFF
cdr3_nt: TGTGCCATCAGTGAAATCGGACAGGGGTTTCGGAACACTGAAGCTTTCTTT

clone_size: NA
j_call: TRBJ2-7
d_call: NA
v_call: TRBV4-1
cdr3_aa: CASSQDRGGNSYEQYF
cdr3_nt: TGCGCCAGCAGCCAAGATCGAGGCGGGAACTCCTACGAGCAGTACTTC

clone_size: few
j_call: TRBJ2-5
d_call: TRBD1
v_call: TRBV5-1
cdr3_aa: CASSLGQGVGSRETQYF
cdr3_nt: TGCGCCAGCAGCTTGGGACAGGGGGTTGGGAGTCGGGAGACCCAGTACTTC

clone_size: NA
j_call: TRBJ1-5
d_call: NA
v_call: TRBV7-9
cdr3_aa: CASSLGAGSGDQPQHF
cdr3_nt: TGTGCCAGCAGCTTAGGAGCGGGGTCGGGCGATCAGCCCCAGCATTTT

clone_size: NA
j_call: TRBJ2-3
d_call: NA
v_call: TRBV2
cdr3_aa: CASSVQGGHSTQYF
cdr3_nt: TGTGCCAGCAGTGTACAGGGAGGTCATAGTACGCAGTATTTT

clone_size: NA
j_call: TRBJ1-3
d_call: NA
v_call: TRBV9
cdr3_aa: CASSPRTGESTIYF
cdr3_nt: TGTGCCAGCAGCCCCCGGACGGGGGAAAGCACCATATATTTT